This TCR beta chain was documented in a study of regulatory T cells in long-lasting Graves disease. Study-wide results and limits: TRBV28, TRBJ1-2 and TRBJ2-5 emerged as the favored segments in persistent disease.

This clonotype was counted many times. Its antigen is as yet unknown. The CDR3 contains 13 residues. V shed 1 base, J shed 9 bases, and the junction held 6 bases outside the gene matches. Germline CDR1 reads SGHDT; CDR2 reads YYEEEE. CDR3 regions were amplified by Arm-PCR using iRepertoire HTBI primers to build TCR beta libraries. Original processing methods: Among the samples, around 60 TRBV and 14 TRBJ segments were identified. TCRdb re-derived calls from the multiplex PCR reads in MiXCR, one entry per CDR3 protein. Here the V and J calls rest on TCRdb's processing, not on the authors' analysis. The table lists some 410,000 distinct CDR3 sequences, roughly 15% of them singletons. Stated time point: newly diagnosed GD, antithyroid drugs for less than 3 months. After RNA was extracted from PBMCs, the TCR library was made from it. Graves' disease diagnoses used American Thyroid Association guidelines.

This sample also belongs to another study, concerning T cells in Graves' hyperthyroidism and ophthalmopathy.

The sample in question was peripheral blood mononuclear cells (PBMCs), obtained at new diagnosis, from a patient treated with antithyroid drugs. This TCR came from a woman in her twenties or thirties with Graves disease. The V gene is TRBV5-6, the J gene TRBJ2-7; 8 bases are shared with TRBD2. The CDR3 DNA is TGTGCCAGCAGCTTGCTGGCTAGCGGGCCGCAGTACTTC. Translated: CASSLLASGPQYF.